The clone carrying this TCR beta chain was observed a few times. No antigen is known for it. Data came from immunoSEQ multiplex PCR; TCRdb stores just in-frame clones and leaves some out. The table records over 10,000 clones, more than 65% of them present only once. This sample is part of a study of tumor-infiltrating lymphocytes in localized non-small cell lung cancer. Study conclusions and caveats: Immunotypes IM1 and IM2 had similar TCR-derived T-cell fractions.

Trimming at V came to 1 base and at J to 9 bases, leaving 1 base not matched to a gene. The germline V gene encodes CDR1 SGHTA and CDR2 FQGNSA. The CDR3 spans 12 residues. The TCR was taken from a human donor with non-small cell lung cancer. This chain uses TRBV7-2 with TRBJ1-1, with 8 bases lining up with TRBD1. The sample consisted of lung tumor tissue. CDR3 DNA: TGTGCCAGCAGCTTAGGACAGGGGAAAGCTTTCTTT. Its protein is CASSLGQGKAFF.